The 31 T cell receptor beta chains in this list originate from one sample, sequenced in a study of response to subunit inactivated influenza vaccine. One entry per CDR3 protein results from TCRdb running MiXCR on the RT-PCR reads. The sample contains around 710,000 distinct CDR3 sequences, approximately 15% of which appear only once. Sequencing used PBMCs from blood, obtained 14 to 15 days before vaccination. These receptors came from a man between 50 and 59 years old who received an inactivated influenza vaccine.

This clonotype was counted only a few times. The CDR3 DNA is TGCGCCAGCAGGTCCGGGACAGACAGCAATCAGCCCCAGCATTTT. Residues: CASRSGTDSNQPQHF. V and J are TRBV5-1 and TRBJ1-5, with TRBD1 matching over 7 bases. CDR1 is SGHRS and CDR2 is YFSETQ in the germline V gene. The ends lost 5 bases at V and 1 base at J; junction bases unmatched: 6. The CDR3 has 15 residues.

The CDR3 sequence is CSAQNLGGGFSYNEQFF. DNA of the CDR3: TGCAGTGCTCAAAACCTTGGGGGGGGCTTCTCCTACAATGAGCAGTTCTTC. The chain employs TRBV20-1 and TRBJ2-1; D perhaps matches TRBD2 (7 bases). The CDR3 is 17 residues long. Trimming cost V 5 bases and J 0 bases, with 20 bases left between them. The germline V gene has CDR1 DFQATT and CDR2 SNEGSKA (reference sequence).

This clonotype was counted a few times. This chain joins TRBV20-1 and TRBJ2-1; the match to TRBD1 covers 7 bases. CDR1 and CDR2 from the germline V gene are DFQATT and SNEGSKA (reference sequence). CDR3 length equals 13 residues. The J segment lost 10 bases and the V segment lost 1 base, leaving 7 bases of the junction unmatched. The CDR3 loop reads CSARGTQGWEQFF. CDR3 sequence (DNA): TGCAGTGCTAGAGGAACACAGGGGTGGGAGCAGTTCTTC.

This clonotype was counted at least ten times. The genes are TRBV18 and TRBJ2-1, with 14 nucleotides matching TRBD2. CDR1 is KGHSH and CDR2 is LQKENI in the germline V gene. This CDR3 has 18 residues. V was clipped by 1 base and J by 4 bases; unmatched bases: 6. DNA for the CDR3: TGTGCCAGCTCACCACGCGGGACTAGCGGGAGTAGTTACAATGAGCAGTTCTTC. Translated, it gives CASSPRGTSGSSYNEQFF.

This clonotype was detected ten times or more. The chain carries TRBV12-3 or TRBV12-4 and TRBJ2-1; D is uncertain. Trimming stripped 8 bases from V and 0 bases from J, with 11 bases between. The CDR3 sequence is 14 residues long. The CDR3 loop reads CASAKQTSYNEQFF. DNA of the CDR3: TGTGCCAGCGCGAAGCAGACCTCCTACAATGAGCAGTTCTTC.

The table lists this clonotype with a few counts. The chain employs TRBV2 and TRBJ2-2; 9 bases are a match to TRBD1. The CDR3 extends over 16 amino acids. In germline, CDR1 is SNHLY, CDR2 FYNNEI. V dropped 0 bases and J dropped 8; count of bases not matched to a gene: 7. The CDR3 protein is CASSEAPDRGGGELFF. CDR3 sequence (DNA): TGTGCCAGCAGTGAAGCTCCGGACAGGGGTGGTGGGGAGCTGTTTTTT. Full variable domain (remainder filled in from reference TRBV2 and TRBJ2-2): EPEVTQTPSHQVTQMGQEVILRCVPISNHLYFYWYRQILGQKVEFLVSFYNNEISEKSEIFDDQFSVERPDGSNFTLKIRSTKLEDSAMYFCASSEAPDRGGGELFFGEGSRLTVL.

This chain joins TRBV7-2 and TRBJ2-2; D may be TRBD1 (6 bases). Germline V gives CDR1 SGHTA, CDR2 FQGNSA. The CDR3 sequence is 14 residues long. Trimming shortened V by 5 bases and J by 4 bases, and 11 bases separated the two germline ends. This chain's CDR3 is CASSPTQGTGELFF. The CDR3 nucleotides are TGTGCCAGCAGCCCGACACAGGGCACCGGGGAGCTGTTTTTT.

This clonotype was seen only a few times. The chain recombines TRBV7-2 with TRBJ2-3; maybe TRBD2 (5 bases). Germline values: CDR1 SGHTA, CDR2 FQGNSA. Trimming pared 3 bases from V and 2 bases from J, leaving 12 bases between. The CDR3 is 15 amino acids. CDR3 DNA: TGTGCCAGCAGCTTGGACGGGGTTTTCACAGATACGCAGTATTTT. Protein: CASSLDGVFTDTQYF.

This clonotype was detected only a few times. V and J are TRBV25-1 and TRBJ1-2; 12 bases are a match to TRBD1. Germline V gene data show CDR1 as MGHDK and CDR2 as SYGVNS. The CDR3 covers 13 residues. The V gene end was trimmed by 3 bases and the J gene end by 12 bases; junction bases not matched to a gene: 5. The chain's CDR3 is CASSDRDRGLHTF. The CDR3 bases are TGTGCCAGCAGTGATAGGGACAGGGGGCTACACACCTTC.

The DNA for the CDR3 is TGCAGTGCTAGGACCCAAGGTGAGCAGTTCTTC. Translation gives CSARTQGEQFF. The chain couples TRBV20-1 to TRBJ2-1; unclear D gene. Germline CDR1 reads DFQATT; CDR2 reads SNEGSKA (reference sequence). Deletions cut 3 bases from V and 9 bases from J, with 9 bases between. This CDR3 region has 11 residues.

V and J are TRBV9 and TRBJ2-7; TRBD1 matches at 8 bases. Germline V gene lookup returns CDR1 SGDLS and CDR2 YYNGEE. The junction had 15 bases not matched to a gene; V was cut back by 6 bases and J by 7 bases. CDR3 length: 15 amino acids. The CDR3 here is CASTPCGTGKWEQYF. The CDR3 nucleotides read TGTGCCAGCACCCCTTGCGGGACAGGAAAATGGGAGCAGTACTTC.

The chain carries TRBV7-3 and TRBJ1-2; tentative D call: TRBD1 (6 bases). Trimming shortened V by 1 base and J by 5 bases, and 14 bases separated the two germline ends. Germline V CDR1 and CDR2: SGHTA, FQGTGA. CDR3 length: 15 amino acids. CDR3 loop: CASSLNAGVSYGYTF. The CDR3 bases are TGTGCCAGCAGCTTAAATGCAGGGGTATCTTATGGCTACACCTTC.

The rearrangement links TRBV20-1 to TRBJ1-6; D unresolved. Germline loops: CDR1 DFQATT, CDR2 SNEGSKA (reference sequence). Between the trimmed V and J ends, which lost 1 base and 0 bases, there was a span of 16 bases. The CDR3 is 18 residues long. CDR3 amino acids: CSARGGTSMSSYNSPLHF. CDR3 nucleotide sequence: TGCAGTGCTAGAGGCGGAACATCTATGAGCTCCTATAATTCACCCCTCCACTTT.

The chain employs TRBV20-1 and TRBJ2-7; 7 nucleotides agree with TRBD1. This CDR3 has 14 residues. Germline trimming cut 6 bases from V and 3 bases from J; bases unmatched to any gene: 11. Germline CDR1 is DFQATT and CDR2 is SNEGSKA (reference sequence). The CDR3 here is CSADGTGDGYEQYF. DNA for the CDR3: TGCAGTGCCGACGGTACAGGGGACGGCTACGAGCAGTACTTC.

This chain links TRBV24-1 with TRBJ2-1, with D perhaps matching TRBD1 or TRBD2 (6 bases each). Per the germline V gene, CDR1 is KGHDR and CDR2 is SFDVKD. CDR3 size: 16 residues. Trimming removed 4 bases at V and 3 bases at J, with 15 bases between. For the CDR3, the DNA is TGTGCCACCAGTGACCCCTTGGAGGGGGTCTACAATGAGCAGTTCTTC. Amino acid sequence: CATSDPLEGVYNEQFF.

This sequence joins TRBV5-1 and TRBJ2-5; a weak D match, TRBD2 (6 bases). CDR3 length: 14 amino acids. Germline V gene sequence: CDR1 SGHRS, CDR2 YFSETQ. V dropped 4 bases and J dropped 2 bases, with 12 bases sitting between them. This chain's CDR3 is CASSPPGEQETQYF. DNA for the CDR3: TGCGCCAGCAGCCCTCCGGGAGAACAAGAGACCCAGTACTTC.

V gene TRBV18 combines with J gene TRBJ2-3, with D possibly being TRBD1 (7 bases). Per germline, CDR1 KGHSH and CDR2 LQKENI. The CDR3 extends over 14 amino acids. The V gene lost 3 bases and the J gene lost 4 bases, with 11 bases spanning the gap. The CDR3 DNA follows: TGTGCCAGCTCACCGACAGGGAGGTCAGATACGCAGTATTTT. It codes for CASSPTGRSDTQYF.

The sample holds a few counts of this clonotype. The chain employs TRBV7-2 and TRBJ1-3; D unresolved. This CDR3 is 15 amino acids long. V was cut by 5 bases and J by 0 bases, with 11 bases left in between. In germline, CDR1 is SGHTA, CDR2 FQGNSA. DNA of the CDR3: TGTGCCAGCAGCCCGGACTTTCACTCTGGAAACACCATATATTTT. Its translation is CASSPDFHSGNTIYF.

The table lists this clonotype with a few counts. The rearrangement links TRBV12-3 or TRBV12-4 to TRBJ2-7; D ambiguous. The CDR3 runs to 13 residues. V lost 3 bases, J lost 7 bases, and 13 bases lay in between. CDR3 sequence: CASSLRRLQEQYF. Here the CDR3 DNA reads TGTGCCAGCAGTTTGCGCAGGTTACAAGAGCAGTACTTC.

Many counts were recorded for this clonotype. This chain connects TRBV12-3 or TRBV12-4 to TRBJ1-2, with TRBD1 identical over 11 bases. This CDR3 is 13 amino acids long. With V trimmed by 6 bases and J by 6 bases, 3 bases remained unmatched. For the CDR3, the DNA is TGTGCCAGCAGCCTGGACAGGGGGCATGGCTACACCTTC. Translated: CASSLDRGHGYTF.

In this sample, this clonotype turned up a few times. This chain connects TRBV9 to TRBJ2-2; TRBD1 is a possible D gene (6 bases). With 4 bases removed from V and 3 bases from J, the gap between germline ends came to 13 bases. CDR1 SGDLS and CDR2 YYNGEE come from the germline V gene. This CDR3 has 15 amino acids. The CDR3 sequence: CASSNTGFYTGELFF. CDR3 sequence (DNA): TGTGCCAGCAGCAACACAGGGTTTTACACCGGGGAGCTGTTTTTT.

The rearrangement uses TRBV6-5 and TRBJ2-7, with D tentatively TRBD1 or TRBD2 (5 bases each). CDR3 length: 17 amino acids. The V end lost 0 bases, the J end lost 2 bases, and 17 bases lay between the germline ends. The germline V gene has CDR1 MNHEY and CDR2 SVGAGI. The CDR3 is CASSYSPGPIYPYEQYF. CDR3 nucleotide sequence: TGTGCCAGCAGTTACTCTCCGGGACCCATTTATCCCTACGAGCAGTACTTC.

Only a few counts were recorded for this clonotype. An end of the junction differs from the germline gene, which may be a read error. The chain combines TRBV20-1 with TRBJ2-3; 9 positions agree with TRBD2. Per germline, CDR1 DFQATT and CDR2 SNEGSKA (reference sequence). This CDR3 contains 17 residues. The CDR3, as DNA: TGCTGTGCTAGAGGGGGGCTAGCGGGAACGGGAACAGATACGCAGTATTTT. Translating gives CCARGGLAGTGTDTQYF.

The genes are TRBV11-2 and TRBJ2-7; no firm D call. V dropped 0 bases and J dropped 2 bases, with 11 bases sitting between them. Germline-derived CDR1 and CDR2 are SGHAT and FQNNGV. The CDR3 consists of 15 residues. The DNA for the CDR3 is TGTGCCAGCAGCTTAGATATCGTCGGAACCTACGAGCAGTACTTC. Encoded protein: CASSLDIVGTYEQYF.

This clonotype has a handful of counts. This CDR3 reads CSVVLNSLGGSGYTF. Written as DNA, the CDR3 is TGCAGCGTTGTATTGAACAGTCTAGGGGGGAGTGGCTACACCTTC. The chain recombines TRBV29-1 with TRBJ1-2, with D perhaps TRBD1 (6 bases). CDR3 length: 15 residues. Germline V gives CDR1 SQVTM, CDR2 ANQGSEA. Trimming left V 4 bases short and J 7 bases short, with 22 bases between.

This chain joins TRBV7-6 and TRBJ2-1; 12 bases match TRBD2. Germline V gene data show CDR1 as SGHVS and CDR2 as FNYEAQ. The ends lost 5 bases at V and 2 bases at J; junction bases unmatched: 13. The CDR3 totals 19 residues. CDR3 amino acids: CASSEGLAGRTEAYNEQFF. The CDR3 coding sequence is TGTGCCAGCAGCGAAGGACTAGCGGGGAGAACTGAGGCCTACAATGAGCAGTTCTTC. The full variable domain, in which reference TRBV7-6 and TRBJ2-1 provide the parts outside the CDR3, is GAGVSQSPRYKVTKRGQDVALRCDPISGHVSLYWYRQALGQGPEFLTYFNYEAQQDKSGLPNDRFSAERPEGSISTLTIQRTEQRDSAMYRCASSEGLAGRTEAYNEQFFGPGTRLTVL.

This clonotype was recorded a few times. The rearrangement joins TRBV25-1 to TRBJ2-7, with D uncertain. CDR1 MGHDK and CDR2 SYGVNS come from the germline V gene. V lost 6 bases to trimming and J lost 4 bases, with 19 bases between them. The CDR3 extends over 15 amino acids. CDR3 nucleotides: TGTGCCAGCAGCCCGACGGGCGAGCCGGCGTACGAGCAGTACTTC. Protein sequence: CASSPTGEPAYEQYF.

A few counts support this clonotype. The V call is TRBV5-1, the J call TRBJ2-7, with 7 bases fitting TRBD1. J gave up 4 bases and V 4 bases, and 14 bases lay outside the gene matches. CDR1 and CDR2 (germline): SGHRS, YFSETQ. The CDR3 loop spans 16 amino acids. The CDR3 DNA follows: TGCGCCAGCAGCCGCTATGGAACAGGGGATAAATACGAGCAGTACTTC. This gives the protein CASSRYGTGDKYEQYF.

This clonotype was detected only a few times. The chain employs TRBV12-3 or TRBV12-4 and TRBJ2-5; 10 bases match TRBD2. This CDR3 has 18 amino acids. V was pared by 7 bases and J by 5 bases, with 19 bases of the junction left unmatched. CDR3 sequence: CASTSLFAKREGKETQYF. The DNA of the CDR3 is TGTGCCAGCACTTCACTCTTCGCCAAGCGGGAGGGGAAGGAGACCCAGTACTTC.

As DNA, the CDR3 is TGCAGTGCCCGAAGAATATCGGGCAATCAGCCCCAGCATTTT. This translates into CSARRISGNQPQHF. The chain uses TRBV20-1 and TRBJ1-5; D remains ambiguous. V was pared by 6 bases and J by 2 bases, with 14 bases between. CDR1 and CDR2 from the germline V gene are DFQATT and SNEGSKA (reference sequence). The CDR3 has 14 amino acids.

The chain uses TRBV11-2 and TRBJ2-3, with a tentative D call TRBD1 (6 bases). This CDR3 comprises 15 residues. From germline, CDR1 is SGHAT and CDR2 FQNNGV. V was trimmed by 1 base and J by 2 bases, leaving 10 bases between them. The CDR3 DNA follows: TGTGCCAGCAGCTTAGTGGGACACTTCACAGATACGCAGTATTTT. Amino acid sequence: CASSLVGHFTDTQYF.